The clone carrying this T cell receptor (beta chain) was counted a few times. Its antigen is not known. TCRdb fed the reads into MiXCR, producing one record per CDR3 protein. The repertoire holds approximately 170,000 distinct CDR3 sequences, with 17% as singletons. This entry comes from a study of T cell repertoires in cytomegalovirus infection. Study-wide results and limits: What dominated the ex vivo response were HLA-C-restricted CMV-specific TCR beta clonotypes.

The J segment lost 2 bases and the V segment lost 5 bases, leaving 8 bases of the junction unmatched. Germline-derived CDR1 and CDR2 are LNHDA and SQIVND (reference sequence). The CDR3 loop spans 16 amino acids. The chain is built from TRBV19 and TRBJ2-7, with 11 bases that match TRBD2. The sequence was obtained from a human donor in good health (CMV status not recorded). Some clones in this sample may be carry-over from other donors' samples. The sample consisted of CD8+ T cells from PBMCs. This chain's CDR3 is CASSPPRGLAAYEQYF. The CDR3 nucleotides read TGTGCCAGTAGTCCCCCACGGGGACTAGCGGCCTACGAGCAGTACTTC. The full variable domain, with the rest looked up from reference TRBV19 and TRBJ2-7, is DGGITQSPKYLFRKEGQNVTLSCEQNLNHDAMYWYRQDPGQGLRLIYYSQIVNDFQKGDIAEGYSVSREKKESFPLTVTSAQKNPTAFYLCASSPPRGLAAYEQYFGPGTRLTVT.